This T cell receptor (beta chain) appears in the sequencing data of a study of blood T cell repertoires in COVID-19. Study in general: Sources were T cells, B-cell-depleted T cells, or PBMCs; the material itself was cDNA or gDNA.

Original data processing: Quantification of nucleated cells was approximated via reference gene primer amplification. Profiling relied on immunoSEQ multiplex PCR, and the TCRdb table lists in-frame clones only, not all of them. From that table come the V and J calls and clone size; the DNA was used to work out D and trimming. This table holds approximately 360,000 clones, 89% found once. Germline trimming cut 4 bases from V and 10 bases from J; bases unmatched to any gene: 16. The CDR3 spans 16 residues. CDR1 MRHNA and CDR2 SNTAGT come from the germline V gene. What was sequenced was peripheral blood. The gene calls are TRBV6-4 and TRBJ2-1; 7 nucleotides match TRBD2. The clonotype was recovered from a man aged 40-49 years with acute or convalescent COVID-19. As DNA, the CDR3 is TGTGCCAGCAGTGTGGACGGGACTACTGCACCCAGCGAGCAGTTCTTC. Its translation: CASSVDGTTAPSEQFF.